A single sample is the source of the 29 T cell receptor beta chains below, sequenced in a study of early T cells in non-severe SARS-CoV-2 infection. In TCRdb, the 5' RACE reads were re-called with MiXCR into one record per CDR3 protein. The data show tens of thousands of distinct CDR3 sequences, around 6.1% seen once. Sequencing used whole blood, obtained at baseline. These TCRs come from an adult who was a healthcare worker with PCR-confirmed SARS-CoV-2 infection or an uninfected control (not recorded which).

This clonotype was counted between two and nine times. This chain joins TRBV20-1 and TRBJ1-4; D remains unclear. CDR3 length: 12 residues. Between the trimmed V and J ends, which lost 3 bases and 8 bases, there was a span of 10 bases. Germline CDR1 reads DFQATT; CDR2 reads SNEGSKA (reference sequence). The CDR3 loop reads CSASVHSEKLFF. The CDR3 DNA reads as TGCAGTGCTAGTGTTCATTCCGAAAAACTGTTTTTT.

Relative to its sample, this clonotype is medium-sized (0.01 to 0.1%). This sequence joins TRBV6-6 and TRBJ2-4; 9 bases fit TRBD1. Germline V lookup: CDR1 MNHNY, CDR2 SVGAGI (reference sequence). This CDR3 spans 19 amino acids. V shed 6 bases and J 0 bases; nucleotides not matched to a gene: 15. The CDR3 sequence is CASSLPGPQGARAKNIQYF. The CDR3 bases are TGTGCCAGCAGCCTACCTGGACCACAGGGGGCAAGAGCCAAAAACATTCAGTACTTC.

This clonotype was picked up many times. The chain combines TRBV9 with TRBJ2-5; the match to TRBD1 covers 10 bases. V gave up 0 bases and J gave up 5 bases; unmatched junction bases: 4. The V gene's germline CDR1 is SGDLS and CDR2 YYNGEE. The CDR3 is made up of 15 amino acids. The CDR3 sequence: CASSVGQGARETQYF. Written as DNA, the CDR3 is TGTGCCAGCAGCGTAGGACAGGGGGCGCGGGAGACCCAGTACTTC.

The table lists this clonotype with a few counts. CDR3: CASSSSGFGYTF. The CDR3 coding sequence is TGTGCCAGCAGCTCCTCTGGTTTTGGCTACACCTTC. The genes are TRBV12-3 or TRBV12-4 and TRBJ1-2; D gene unclear. There are 12 residues in the CDR3. Deletions cut 6 bases from V and 7 bases from J, with 12 bases between.

This clonotype was seen more than once but under ten times. This chain connects TRBV21-1 to TRBJ2-3. TRBV21-1 is listed as a pseudogene. The CDR3 is 18 amino acids. This CDR3 reads CASSKVAVTRTSGDTQYF. The DNA for the CDR3 is TGTGCCAGCAGCAAAGTGGCGGTGACTCGGACTAGCGGAGATACGCAGTATTTT.

This clonotype showed up many times. The chain links TRBV2 to TRBJ1-5; 8 nucleotides match TRBD1. Germline V CDR1 and CDR2: SNHLY, FYNNEI. Losses at the gene ends were 7 bases for V and 4 bases for J; bases not matched to a gene: 12. The CDR3 runs to 16 residues. CDR3 in amino acids: CASKYGVGTGNQPQHF. The CDR3 DNA is TGTGCCAGCAAGTATGGGGTGGGGACAGGTAATCAGCCCCAGCATTTT.

V usage is TRBV7-6 and J usage is TRBJ2-1; TRBD1 or TRBD2 may be the D gene (5 bases each). The CDR3 extends over 15 amino acids. The V gene's germline CDR1 is SGHVS and CDR2 FNYEAQ. With 5 bases removed from V and 5 bases from J, the gap between germline ends came to 16 bases. In nucleotides, the CDR3 is TGTGCCAGCAGCCCGATAACGGGGACGAACAATGAGCAGTTCTTC. Translated: CASSPITGTNNEQFF.

The chain carries TRBV13 and TRBJ1-6, with 7 bases matching TRBD1. CDR3 length: 16 residues. Germline-derived CDR1 and CDR2 are PRHDT and FYEKMQ (reference sequence). V was pared by 5 bases and J by 7 bases, with 11 bases of the junction left unmatched. The CDR3: CASSMTGNLWNSPLHF. The CDR3, as DNA: TGTGCCAGCAGCATGACAGGGAATCTCTGGAATTCACCCCTCCACTTT.

The chain recombines TRBV20-1 with TRBJ2-1, with D uncertain. V lost 1 base, J lost 8 bases, and 9 bases lay in between. The germline V gene has CDR1 DFQATT and CDR2 SNEGSKA (reference sequence). The CDR3 length is 12 residues. The DNA of the CDR3 is TGCAGTGCTAGAGTTGGAAGCGATGAGCAGTTCTTC. It is translated as CSARVGSDEQFF.

The chain uses TRBV28 and TRBJ1-1; D gene unclear. V lost 2 bases, J lost 1 base, and 2 bases lay in between. The V gene's germline CDR1 is MDHEN and CDR2 SYDVKM. The CDR3 loop spans 12 amino acids. The CDR3 reads CASSLPNTEAFF. CDR3 sequence (DNA): TGTGCCAGCAGTTTACCGAACACTGAAGCTTTCTTT.

To note about this clonotype: A much larger clonotype is one base distant, so this may be a read error. This chain connects TRBV11-2 to TRBJ2-7, with 8 bases matching TRBD2. The germline V gene encodes CDR1 SGHAT and CDR2 FQNNGV. CDR3 length: 16 amino acids. Trimming took 5 bases from V and 8 from J; bases not matched to a gene: 17. The CDR3 loop reads CASSRSGTSGSGKQYF. As DNA, the CDR3 is TGTGCCAGCAGCCGCTCCGGGACTAGTGGTTCTGGCAAGCAGTACTTC.

The J gene is TRBJ1-2, the V gene TRBV5-1; TRBD1 might be the D (6 bases). Trimming left V 3 bases short and J 6 bases short, with 12 bases between. Germline CDR1 is SGHRS and CDR2 is YFSETQ. The CDR3 sequence is 13 residues long. CDR3 in DNA: TGCGCCAGCAGCTCGCTACAGGGTAATGGCTACACCTTC. Translation: CASSSLQGNGYTF.

The genes are TRBV7-2 and TRBJ2-3; the D is unclear. The V and J ends lost 1 base and 4 bases respectively, with 6 bases between them. This CDR3 comprises 13 residues. Germline assignment: CDR1 SGHTA and CDR2 FQGNSA. The CDR3 DNA is TGTGCCAGCAGCTTAGGGGGTGCAGATACGCAGTATTTT. Its translation is CASSLGGADTQYF.

This clonotype was detected only a few times. The V gene is TRBV11-2, the J gene TRBJ1-2; D is possibly TRBD1 (5 bases). V lost 6 bases, J lost 9 bases, and 17 bases lay in between. Germline V CDR1 and CDR2: SGHAT, FQNNGV. The CDR3 loop spans 13 amino acids. In DNA form, the CDR3 reads TGTGCCAGCAGACCTACGACAGTATTTAGCTACACCTTC. It encodes CASRPTTVFSYTF.

The chain combines TRBV7-2 with TRBJ1-2; 7 bases are shared with TRBD1. The CDR3 is 15 residues long. Trimming took 5 bases from V and 4 from J; bases not matched to a gene: 10. CDR1 and CDR2 from the germline V gene are SGHTA and FQGNSA. The CDR3 loop is CASSRDSNPFYGYTF. The CDR3 DNA reads TGTGCCAGCAGCCGGGACAGCAACCCTTTCTATGGCTACACCTTC.

This rearrangement joins TRBV7-2 to TRBJ2-1; 9 nucleotides match TRBD2. The CDR3 extends over 17 amino acids. With 5 bases clipped from V and 2 bases from J, the junction kept 10 bases outside the gene matches. The germline V gene encodes CDR1 SGHTA and CDR2 FQGNSA. The CDR3 region is CASSPSGQRGAYNEQFF. Written as DNA, the CDR3 is TGTGCCAGCAGCCCAAGTGGCCAGCGGGGGGCCTACAATGAGCAGTTCTTC.

Of note for this clonotype: One base away lies a much larger clone, so this may be a sequencing read error. The chain links TRBV2 to TRBJ2-7; 8 bases line up with TRBD2. This CDR3 region has 14 residues. CDR1 and CDR2 (germline): SNHLY, FYNNEI. The CDR3 is CVSSIGLAFYEQYF. Here the CDR3 DNA reads TGTGTCAGCAGTATAGGACTAGCTTTCTACGAGCAGTACTTC.

There are a few counts of this clonotype. The chain carries TRBV20-1 and TRBJ2-6; 10 bases align to TRBD2. The length of the CDR3 is 20 residues. V lost 6 bases to trimming and J lost 0 bases; unmatched junction nucleotides: 17. CDR1 and CDR2 (germline): DFQATT, SNEGSKA (reference sequence). The CDR3 reads CSAPNPSLAGAISGANVLTF. In nucleotides, the CDR3 is TGCAGTGCCCCAAACCCCTCGCTAGCGGGGGCGATCTCTGGGGCCAACGTCCTGACTTTC.

This clonotype has more than one count but fewer than ten. The chain uses TRBV3-1 and TRBJ1-1; TRBD1 matches at 7 bases. With 3 bases clipped from V and 5 bases from J, the junction kept 6 bases outside the gene matches. CDR3 length: 14 amino acids. Germline V CDR1 and CDR2: LGHDT, YNNKEL (reference sequence). Here the CDR3 DNA reads TGTGCCAGCAGCCAGACAGCCAGGGGGACTGAAGCTTTCTTT. It is translated as CASSQTARGTEAFF.

This clonotype was detected a few times. The junction and the germline gene differ at one end; a read error may be behind it. The rearrangement links TRBV7-6 to TRBJ2-7, with TRBD1 as a possible D gene (5 bases). This CDR3 has 15 amino acids. Germline assignment: CDR1 SGHVS and CDR2 FNYEAQ. The CDR3 region is CASNLAQGRTYEQYF. DNA for the CDR3: TGTGCCAGCAACTTAGCCCAGGGCCGTACCTACGAGCAGTACTTC.

This clonotype was counted at least ten times. This rearrangement joins TRBV14 to TRBJ1-1; maybe TRBD1 (5 bases). In germline, CDR1 is SGHDN, CDR2 FVKESK. The CDR3 runs 14 residues. Trimming stripped 7 bases from V and 1 base from J, with 13 bases between. CDR3 sequence (DNA): TGTGCCAGCACCCGGACACTAGCGAACACTGAAGCTTTCTTT. This translates into CASTRTLANTEAFF.

This clonotype was found many times. The chain joins TRBV5-1 to TRBJ2-3; 10 nucleotides line up with TRBD2. V trimming: 3 bases; J trimming: 1 base; junction bases outside the gene matches: 5. The CDR3 is 16 residues long. The germline V gene encodes CDR1 SGHRS and CDR2 YFSETQ. The chain's CDR3 is CASSSVAGGGTDTQYF. CDR3 bases: TGCGCCAGCAGCTCCGTAGCGGGGGGCGGCACAGATACGCAGTATTTT.

This sequence joins TRBV11-3 and TRBJ2-5; D gene unclear. Germline values: CDR1 SGHNT, CDR2 YENEEA. The CDR3 spans 13 residues. V was cut by 0 bases and J by 3 bases, with 5 bases left in between. The CDR3 nucleotides read TGTGCCAGCAGCTTAGATCCAAAAGAGACCCAGTACTTC. Translation: CASSLDPKETQYF.

This clonotype has just a few counts. V and J are TRBV21-1 and TRBJ2-5; the table calls TRBD1, which could not be checked here. TRBV21-1 is deemed a pseudogene. This CDR3 comprises 15 residues. CDR3 sequence (DNA): TGTGCCAGCAGCAAAGCAGTCGGGGGACCAGAGACCCAGTACTTC. The encoded protein is CASSKAVGGPETQYF.

Many counts were recorded for this clonotype. This chain links TRBV28 with TRBJ2-7; D might be TRBD2 (5 bases). Trimming left V 5 bases short and J 7 bases short, with 9 bases between. CDR3 length: 11 residues. Germline CDR1 and CDR2: MDHEN and SYDVKM. CDR3 sequence (DNA): TGTGCCAGCAGTGACGGACTTGAGCAGTACTTC. It encodes CASSDGLEQYF.

V is TRBV11-2 and J is TRBJ1-5; 8 bases align to TRBD1. The V and J ends lost 5 bases and 7 bases, in that order; junction bases with no gene match: 13. Germline V lookup: CDR1 SGHAT, CDR2 FQNNGV. There are 16 residues in the CDR3. CDR3 sequence reads: CASSPTRGQRGQPQHF. CDR3 bases: TGTGCCAGCAGCCCTACCAGGGGGCAACGTGGGCAGCCCCAGCATTTT.

The chain combines TRBV4-1 with TRBJ1-2, with D perhaps TRBD1 (6 bases). CDR3 length: 15 amino acids. V lost 0 bases and J 8 bases, leaving 16 bases between the germline ends. Germline V lookup: CDR1 MGHRA, CDR2 YSYEKL. CDR3 protein: CASSQESPDRGGYTF. The CDR3 DNA sequence: TGCGCCAGCAGCCAAGAGTCCCCGGACAGAGGCGGCTACACCTTC.

This clonotype was detected many times. The CDR3, as DNA: TGTGCCAGCAGCTTGAGCGGGGTGATGGGCAATGAGCAGTTCTTC. It yields the protein CASSLSGVMGNEQFF. This chain uses TRBV5-4 with TRBJ2-1, with 7 nucleotides matching TRBD2. V trimming: 1 base; J trimming: 6 bases; junction bases outside the gene matches: 7. The CDR3 loop spans 15 amino acids. From germline, CDR1 is SGHNT and CDR2 YYREEE (reference sequence).

This clonotype is labeled medium-sized. This rearrangement joins TRBV27 to TRBJ2-1, with D maybe TRBD2 (5 bases). Germline-derived CDR1 and CDR2 are MNHEY and SMNVEV (reference sequence). This CDR3 region has 16 residues. V was pared by 3 bases and J by 10 bases, with 22 bases between. This CDR3 reads CASSLGLAGGPDEQFF. CDR3 sequence (DNA): TGTGCCAGCAGTTTGGGCCTGGCGGGCGGGCCTGACGAGCAGTTCTTC.